Following are 21 T cell receptor beta chains from one sample sequenced in a study of blood T cell repertoires in COVID-19. Here immunoSEQ multiplex PCR was the method, and the copy in TCRdb shows in-frame clones only, minus some. Counted here are tens of thousands of clones, 89% occurring once; the ten biggest clones make up roughly a quarter. Sequenced input: peripheral blood. These TCRs come from a woman over 75 with acute or convalescent COVID-19.

J is TRBJ1-2 and V is TRBV5-1, with TRBD1 matching 9 bases. The V and J ends lost 0 bases and 5 bases, in that order; junction bases with no gene match: 2. Germline V CDR1 and CDR2: SGHRS, YFSETQ. This CDR3 is built from 14 residues. CDR3 loop: CASSLEGQGYGYTF. The CDR3 DNA is TGCGCCAGCAGCTTGGAGGGACAGGGATATGGCTACACCTTC.

The V and J genes are TRBV12-3 or TRBV12-4 and TRBJ2-1; D might be TRBD2 (5 bases). CDR3 length: 13 residues. Between the trimmed V and J ends, which lost 5 bases and 9 bases, there was a span of 14 bases. CDR3 amino acids: CASSPSPGVEQFF. In DNA, the CDR3 is TGTGCCAGCAGTCCCTCGCCCGGGGTTGAGCAGTTCTTC.

The chain is built from TRBV5-4 and TRBJ2-7; D is possibly TRBD2 (7 bases). V gave up 4 bases and J gave up 4 bases, with 18 bases separating them. The CDR3 is 15 residues long. The germline V gene has CDR1 SGHNT and CDR2 YYREEE (reference sequence). In DNA form, the CDR3 reads TGTGCCAGCAGCCAAAACGGGGGCGGGGGATACGAGCAGTACTTC. Its translation is CASSQNGGGGYEQYF.

The chain links TRBV19 to TRBJ2-1; a weak D match, TRBD1 (5 bases). With 3 bases removed from V and 3 bases from J, the gap between germline ends came to 15 bases. Germline V lookup: CDR1 LNHDA, CDR2 SQIVND (reference sequence). The CDR3 has 16 residues. CDR3 DNA sequence: TGTGCCAGTAGTATTATGGTGACAGTGATCTACAATGAGCAGTTCTTC. Translating gives CASSIMVTVIYNEQFF.

The chain links TRBV10-2 to TRBJ2-5, with D possibly TRBD1 on 6 matching bases. The germline V gene has CDR1 WSHSY and CDR2 SAAADI. The CDR3 has 14 residues. With 10 bases removed from V and 2 bases from J, the gap between germline ends came to 17 bases. This CDR3 reads CATRDTAGQETQYF. CDR3 coding DNA: TGCGCCACGAGGGACACCGCCGGTCAAGAGACCCAGTACTTC.

The chain employs TRBV7-2 and TRBJ2-5; 8 bases fit TRBD2. Unmatched junction bases numbered 4, after V lost 5 bases and J lost 5 bases. Germline V gene lookup returns CDR1 SGHTA and CDR2 FQGNSA. The CDR3 contains 13 residues. CDR3 region: CASSPGLGETQYF. The CDR3 DNA reads as TGTGCCAGCAGCCCGGGACTAGGTGAGACCCAGTACTTC.

The chain is built from TRBV7-2 and TRBJ1-2; 9 nucleotides align to TRBD1. In germline, CDR1 is SGHTA, CDR2 FQGNSA. V shed 5 bases and J 8 bases; nucleotides not matched to a gene: 12. CDR3 length: 15 amino acids. The CDR3, as DNA: TGTGCCAGCAGCCCTGAGGGTCGGGACAGGGTGGGCTACACCTTC. This translates into CASSPEGRDRVGYTF.

The rearrangement joins TRBV10-3 to TRBJ2-1, with D perhaps matching TRBD1 (6 bases). V was clipped by 6 bases and J by 5 bases, with 11 bases between them. The CDR3 is made up of 13 amino acids. CDR1 is ENHRY, CDR2 SYGVKD, per germline. Here the CDR3 DNA reads TGTGCCATCAGGGGGGCGACTGACAATGAGCAGTTCTTC. The encoded protein is CAIRGATDNEQFF.

The J gene is TRBJ1-2, the V gene TRBV28; the D gene is possibly TRBD1 (5 bases). V was trimmed by 5 bases and J by 1 base, leaving 8 bases between them. Per germline, CDR1 MDHEN and CDR2 SYDVKM. The CDR3 is 13 amino acids. As DNA, the CDR3 is TGTGCCAGCAGTCCAGGGTTTAACTATGGCTACACCTTC. Amino acids: CASSPGFNYGYTF.

The CDR3 is CASSDDSGGEKLFF. The CDR3 region has the DNA TGTGCCAGCAGCGACGACAGCGGAGGGGAAAAACTGTTTTTT. The rearrangement joins TRBV7-9 to TRBJ1-4, with a tentative D call TRBD1 (5 bases). V was trimmed by 5 bases and J by 8 bases, leaving 15 bases between them. There are 14 residues in the CDR3. Germline V gene sequence: CDR1 SEHNR, CDR2 FQNEAQ (reference sequence).

This rearrangement joins TRBV12-3 or TRBV12-4 to TRBJ2-7, with D unclear. V lost 6 bases, J lost 6 bases, and 12 bases lay in between. The CDR3 is 12 amino acids. The CDR3: CASSLLLSEQYF. CDR3 nucleotide sequence: TGTGCCAGCAGCCTTTTATTGAGCGAGCAGTACTTC.

The gene calls are TRBV29-1 and TRBJ2-7, with D tentatively TRBD2 (5 bases). The length of the CDR3 is 13 residues. Trimming took off 5 bases at V and 3 bases at J, with 14 bases between the two ends. Germline assignment: CDR1 SQVTM and CDR2 ANQGSEA. The CDR3 sequence: CSVSLASFYEQYF. CDR3 nucleotide sequence: TGCAGCGTTTCGTTAGCGTCTTTCTACGAGCAGTACTTC.

The chain joins TRBV7-6 to TRBJ1-2, with D tentatively TRBD1 (5 bases). With 1 base removed from V and 4 bases from J, the gap between germline ends came to 13 bases. The CDR3 consists of 15 residues. CDR1 is SGHVS and CDR2 is FNYEAQ in the germline V gene. CDR3 DNA: TGTGCCAGCAGCTTAGGACAGAGCTCGACCTATGGCTACACCTTC. It specifies CASSLGQSSTYGYTF.

The chain couples TRBV27 to TRBJ1-1; the D is unclear. Germline V CDR1 and CDR2: MNHEY, SMNVEV (reference sequence). The CDR3 loop spans 14 amino acids. Trimming took 6 bases from V and 7 from J, leaving 18 bases between them. The CDR3 nucleotides are TGTGCCAGCAGACCACAGACGCCTTTGGGTGAAGCTTTCTTT. Protein: CASRPQTPLGEAFF.

CDR3 DNA: TGTGCCAGCAGCCCCGACAGGGGGCTCACTGAAGCTTTCTTT. Residues: CASSPDRGLTEAFF. The V gene is TRBV6-5, the J gene TRBJ1-1; 10 bases map to TRBD1. CDR3 length equals 14 residues. Losses at the gene ends were 6 bases for V and 4 bases for J; bases not matched to a gene: 5. Per the germline V gene, CDR1 is MNHEY and CDR2 is SVGAGI.

V and J are TRBV4-2 and TRBJ1-2; 7 positions match TRBD1. Germline values: CDR1 LGHNA, CDR2 YNFKEQ. V was clipped by 0 bases and J by 4 bases; unmatched bases: 14. The CDR3 has 18 residues. CDR3 coding DNA: TGTGCCAGCAGCCAAGATAGGTCTTCGACAGGGCTCGTCTATGGCTACACCTTC. Protein product: CASSQDRSSTGLVYGYTF.

The chain recombines TRBV7-8 with TRBJ1-3, with 8 bases aligning to TRBD1. Germline V gene data show CDR1 as SGHVS and CDR2 as FQNEAQ. The CDR3 is made up of 18 amino acids. Germline trimming cut 0 bases from V and 2 bases from J; bases unmatched to any gene: 9. The CDR3: CASSLAPQQGGPGNTIYF. CDR3 sequence (DNA): TGTGCCAGCAGCTTAGCACCCCAACAGGGGGGCCCTGGAAACACCATATATTTT.

J is TRBJ2-2 and V is TRBV5-1; tentative D call: TRBD1 (6 bases). The CDR3 sequence is 16 residues long. Between the trimmed V and J ends, which lost 6 bases and 6 bases, there was a span of 21 bases. CDR1 is SGHRS and CDR2 is YFSETQ in the germline V gene. CDR3 sequence reads: CASNPRGDLGSGELFF. CDR3 DNA sequence: TGCGCCAGCAACCCCAGGGGCGACCTGGGGTCCGGGGAGCTGTTTTTT.

The chain recombines TRBV10-3 with TRBJ1-1; no clear D. The CDR3 runs 13 residues. Germline values: CDR1 ENHRY, CDR2 SYGVKD. The V gene lost 9 bases and the J gene lost 5 bases, with 16 bases spanning the gap. Here the CDR3 DNA reads TGTGCCATTATGAAGGAGGGTGGGACTGAAGCTTTCTTT. It translates to CAIMKEGGTEAFF.

This rearrangement joins TRBV6-5 to TRBJ2-3; D might be TRBD2 (6 bases). The germline V gene has CDR1 MNHEY and CDR2 SVGAGI. This CDR3 is built from 15 residues. V gave up 2 bases and J gave up 6 bases, with 15 bases separating them. This chain's CDR3 is CASSYVGGVGDTQYF. CDR3 in DNA: TGTGCCAGCAGTTACGTCGGAGGGGTGGGGGATACGCAGTATTTT.

This clone was observed a handful of times. The chain couples TRBV7-8 to TRBJ1-3; no reliable D call. Germline V gene data show CDR1 as SGHVS and CDR2 as FQNEAQ. V dropped 1 base and J dropped 0 bases, with 10 bases sitting between them. CDR3 length equals 16 residues. This CDR3 reads CASSLDPGDSGNTIYF. In nucleotides, the CDR3 is TGTGCCAGCAGCTTAGATCCGGGAGACTCTGGAAACACCATATATTTT.